This T cell receptor (beta chain) is from a study of OX40 agonist ivuxolimab in advanced cancers. Overall study: One hepatocellular carcinoma and a couple of cutaneous melanoma patients partially responded. Findings and limits, study-wide: More expanded clones were found, on average, in CD8+ than in CD4+ T cells.

Method: immunoSEQ multiplex PCR; TCRdb's copy keeps in-frame clones and lacks some. Among approximately 82,000 clones listed, 86% were seen once. This clone occurred once. Antigen unknown. The CDR3 has 12 residues. Germline CDR1 SGHDN, CDR2 FVKESK. Deletions cut 1 base from V and 4 bases from J, with 5 bases between. The material was CD4+ or CD8+ T cells sorted from blood, obtained in a trial of the OX40 agonist ivuxolimab. The source of this sequence is an adult with an advanced solid tumor such as melanoma, head and neck, liver or kidney cancer. V gene TRBV14 combines with J gene TRBJ2-7; D is ambiguous. CDR3 DNA sequence: TGTGCCAGCAGCCAAGCCGGATACGAGCAGTACTTC. Protein sequence: CASSQAGYEQYF.